A single sample is the source of the 22 T cell receptor beta chains below, sequenced in a study of shared clonotypes between healthy human individuals. Here immunoSEQ multiplex PCR was the method, and the copy in TCRdb shows in-frame clones only, minus some. The table shows fewer than 400,000 clones, with about 74% occurring only once. The sequencing sample was made of memory CD4+ T cells sorted from blood. Subset noted: CD45RA-negative fraction. Receptors originate from a man aged 25 to 40 in good health.

V and J are TRBV7-8 and TRBJ2-1; possible D gene TRBD2, 5 bases. The CDR3 loop spans 12 amino acids. V lost 5 bases and J lost 6, with 8 bases in between. Per the germline V gene, CDR1 is SGHVS and CDR2 is FQNEAQ. The CDR3 sequence: CASSPEGNEQFF. CDR3 bases: TGTGCCAGCAGCCCCGAGGGCAATGAGCAGTTCTTC.

In regard to this clone: A read error may account for a junction end that differs from germline. V usage is TRBV2 and J usage is TRBJ1-6, with 12 bases matching TRBD1. Germline V CDR1 and CDR2: SNHLY, FYNNEI. This CDR3 contains 17 residues. CDR3 sequence: CASTKIKTGTGGEVLNF. The CDR3, as DNA: TGTGCCAGCACCAAAATCAAAACCGGGACAGGGGGCGAAGTTCTTAACTTT.

The V call is TRBV19, the J call TRBJ2-3, with 8 bases lining up with TRBD1. CDR1 is LNHDA, CDR2 SQIVND, per germline (reference sequence). The CDR3 is 15 amino acids. Trimming removed 3 bases from V and 5 bases from J; junction bases left unmatched: 7. The CDR3 DNA follows: TGTGCCAGTAGTATTGGCCAGGGGGCTGGAGATACGCAGTATTTT. It codes for CASSIGQGAGDTQYF.

J is TRBJ2-1 and V is TRBV5-4; D call uncertain. Germline V gene data show CDR1 as SGHNT and CDR2 as YYREEE (reference sequence). Trimming left V 4 bases short and J 10 bases short, with 15 bases between. This CDR3 comprises 13 residues. As DNA, the CDR3 is TGTGCCAGCAGCAAAACCCCTGCCGGGGAGCAGTTCTTC. It specifies CASSKTPAGEQFF.

The sample holds a few counts of this clone. CDR3 in amino acids: CASSLFGWDNEQFF. Here the CDR3 DNA reads TGTGCCAGCAGCTTGTTCGGGTGGGACAATGAGCAGTTCTTC. The V call is TRBV7-2, the J call TRBJ2-1; D gene ambiguous. The germline CDR1 and CDR2 sequences are SGHTA and FQGNSA. The V and J ends lost 3 bases and 5 bases respectively, with 11 bases between them. The CDR3 runs 14 residues.

V gene TRBV13 combines with J gene TRBJ2-1; 14 bases map to TRBD2. J was trimmed by 6 bases and V by 6 bases; bases with no gene match: 7. The CDR3 extends over 16 amino acids. Germline V gene lookup returns CDR1 PRHDT and CDR2 FYEKMQ (reference sequence). In DNA, the CDR3 is TGTGCCAGCAGTCGTACGGGACTAGCGGGAGTCAATGAGCAGTTCTTC. It is translated as CASSRTGLAGVNEQFF.

The V and J genes are TRBV18 and TRBJ2-1; 9 bases are shared with TRBD2. The CDR3 is 16 residues long. From germline, CDR1 is KGHSH and CDR2 LQKENI. The V and J ends lost 1 base and 9 bases, in that order; junction bases with no gene match: 10. DNA of the CDR3: TGTGCCAGCTCACCACGAGAAGCGGGAGGATTCAGTGAGCAGTTCTTC. Its translation is CASSPREAGGFSEQFF. Using reference TRBV18 and TRBJ2-1 for the parts outside the CDR3, the full variable domain is NAGVMQNPRHLVRRRGQEARLRCSPMKGHSHVYWYRQLPEEGLKFMVYLQKENIIDESGMPKERFSAEFPKEGPSILRIQQVVRGDSAAYFCASSPREAGGFSEQFFGPGTRLTVL.

The chain employs TRBV18 and TRBJ1-2; D is unclear. Germline V gives CDR1 KGHSH, CDR2 LQKENI. V lost 0 bases to trimming and J lost 2 bases, with 13 bases between them. The CDR3 totals 16 residues. The CDR3 DNA reads TGTGCCAGCTCACCACCAGTCCCATTTGAAAACTATGGCTACACCTTC. This codes for CASSPPVPFENYGYTF.

A remark on this clone: This same CDR3 is encoded by further DNA sequences in the sample. This chain joins TRBV19 and TRBJ2-7, with 9 bases matching TRBD2. The length of the CDR3 is 15 residues. The J segment lost 2 bases and the V segment lost 6 bases, leaving 8 bases of the junction unmatched. Germline V gene lookup returns CDR1 LNHDA and CDR2 SQIVND (reference sequence). CDR3 bases: TGTGCCAGTAGCCCCCGGGCGGGAGGGCCCTACGAGCAGTACTTC. This codes for CASSPRAGGPYEQYF.

As to this clone: This may stem from a read error, because a much larger clone lies one nucleotide away. The genes are TRBV5-6 and TRBJ2-7; D is uncertain. Looked up from germline, CDR1 is SGHDT and CDR2 is YYEEEE. This CDR3 has 11 amino acids. Trimming shortened V by 3 bases and J by 3 bases, and 4 bases separated the two germline ends. The CDR3 sequence: CASSWGYEQYF. In DNA, the CDR3 is TGTGCCAGCAGCTGGGGCTACGAGCAGTACTTC.

The gene calls are TRBV11-3 and TRBJ2-2; D unresolved. Germline V gives CDR1 SGHNT, CDR2 YENEEA. This CDR3 has 14 amino acids. The V and J ends lost 5 bases and 1 base respectively, with 8 bases between them. In DNA form, the CDR3 reads TGTGCCAGCAGCCTCCGACAGAACACCGGGGAGCTGTTTTTT. Translated: CASSLRQNTGELFF.

This clone was counted between two and nine times. The chain is built from TRBV28 and TRBJ2-1; D may match TRBD1 or TRBD2 (5 bases each). The CDR3 length is 16 residues. V was cut by 2 bases and J by 5 bases, with 16 bases left in between. CDR1 is MDHEN, CDR2 SYDVKM, per germline. CDR3 loop: CASSLVGAGPHNEQFF. CDR3 sequence (DNA): TGTGCCAGCAGTTTAGTCGGGGCCGGCCCCCACAATGAGCAGTTCTTC.

V is TRBV6-1 and J is TRBJ2-5; 7 bases match TRBD2. This CDR3 is 12 amino acids long. Germline assignment: CDR1 MNHNS and CDR2 SASEGT. The V gene end was trimmed by 4 bases and the J gene end by 4 bases; junction bases not matched to a gene: 0. The CDR3 bases are TGTGCCAGCAGTGCGGGGGGAGAGACCCAGTACTTC. Translating gives CASSAGGETQYF.

The V and J genes are TRBV7-2 and TRBJ2-7; D may be TRBD1 (6 bases). Between the trimmed V and J ends, which lost 6 bases and 6 bases, there was a span of 15 bases. The CDR3 spans 13 residues. In germline, CDR1 is SGHTA, CDR2 FQGNSA. This chain's CDR3 is CASSVLAGAEQYF. CDR3 nucleotide sequence: TGTGCCAGCAGTGTCTTGGCAGGGGCCGAGCAGTACTTC.

This chain links TRBV11-2 with TRBJ2-3; 10 bases map to TRBD2. V trimming: 5 bases; J trimming: 0 bases; junction bases outside the gene matches: 5. This CDR3 is built from 16 residues. Looked up from germline, CDR1 is SGHAT and CDR2 is FQNNGV. CDR3 protein: CASSQLAGFSTDTQYF. The DNA for the CDR3 is TGTGCCAGCAGCCAACTAGCGGGGTTTAGCACAGATACGCAGTATTTT.

V and J are TRBV10-3 and TRBJ2-3; 7 bases map to TRBD2. Germline V gene data show CDR1 as ENHRY and CDR2 as SYGVKD. The CDR3 is 13 amino acids. V was pared by 8 bases and J by 4 bases, with 6 bases of the junction left unmatched. Here the CDR3 reads CAIAGEVPDTQYF. CDR3 nucleotides: TGTGCCATCGCGGGGGAGGTGCCAGATACGCAGTATTTT.

This chain connects TRBV28 to TRBJ2-5; TRBD1 matches at 11 bases. This CDR3 region has 16 residues. V shed 2 bases, J shed 5 bases, and the junction held 7 bases outside the gene matches. CDR1 is MDHEN and CDR2 is SYDVKM in the germline V gene. Here the CDR3 reads CASSLAGTGGWETQYF. The CDR3 coding sequence is TGTGCCAGCAGTTTAGCCGGGACAGGGGGATGGGAGACCCAGTACTTC. The whole variable domain, remainder taken from reference TRBV28 and TRBJ2-5, is DVKVTQSSRYLVKRTGEKVFLECVQDMDHENMFWYRQDPGLGLRLIYFSYDVKMKEKGDIPEGYSVSREKKERFSLILESASTNQTSMYLCASSLAGTGGWETQYFGPGTRLLVL.

This chain uses TRBV7-3 with TRBJ2-3; D gene uncertain. Trimming shortened V by 0 bases and J by 4 bases, and 17 bases separated the two germline ends. This CDR3 has 17 residues. Germline CDR1 reads SGHTA; CDR2 reads FQGTGA. The CDR3 nucleotides are TGTGCCAGCAGCTTAACGGGTAGCCCAGCGTTCGCAGATACGCAGTATTTT. Its translation is CASSLTGSPAFADTQYF.

This chain joins TRBV4-2 and TRBJ2-7, with 8 bases aligning to TRBD2. Germline V gene sequence: CDR1 LGHNA, CDR2 YNFKEQ. Trimming cost V 3 bases and J 1 base; bases outside gene matches: 5. The CDR3 is made up of 15 amino acids. CDR3 region: CASSHGLAVSYEQYF. The CDR3 region has the DNA TGTGCCAGCAGCCACGGACTAGCCGTTTCCTACGAGCAGTACTTC.

In its sample, this clone was seen a few times. This rearrangement joins TRBV11-3 to TRBJ1-1; D call uncertain. Germline values: CDR1 SGHNT, CDR2 YENEEA. Trimming pared 4 bases from V and 2 bases from J, leaving 8 bases between. There are 13 residues in the CDR3. The CDR3 region is CASSSRTNTEAFF. The CDR3 nucleotides are TGTGCCAGCAGCTCCCGGACCAACACTGAAGCTTTCTTT.

The CDR3 DNA reads as TGTGCCACCAGCAGAGGTGGTGAAACCAGGTCACCCCTCCACTTT. It encodes CATSRGGETRSPLHF. This chain links TRBV15 with TRBJ1-6; D gene ambiguous. The CDR3 is 15 residues long. Trimming shortened V by 1 base and J by 10 bases, and 14 bases separated the two germline ends. CDR1 and CDR2 from the germline V gene are LNHNV and YYDKDF (reference sequence).

The chain carries TRBV7-9 and TRBJ2-3; 7 positions agree with TRBD2. Germline V CDR1 and CDR2: SEHNR, FQNEAQ (reference sequence). V lost 9 bases and J lost 1; bases outside the gene matches: 4. The CDR3 is made up of 13 amino acids. CDR3 sequence (DNA): TGTGCCAGACAGGCGGGGGGCACAGATACGCAGTATTTT. Protein product: CARQAGGTDTQYF.